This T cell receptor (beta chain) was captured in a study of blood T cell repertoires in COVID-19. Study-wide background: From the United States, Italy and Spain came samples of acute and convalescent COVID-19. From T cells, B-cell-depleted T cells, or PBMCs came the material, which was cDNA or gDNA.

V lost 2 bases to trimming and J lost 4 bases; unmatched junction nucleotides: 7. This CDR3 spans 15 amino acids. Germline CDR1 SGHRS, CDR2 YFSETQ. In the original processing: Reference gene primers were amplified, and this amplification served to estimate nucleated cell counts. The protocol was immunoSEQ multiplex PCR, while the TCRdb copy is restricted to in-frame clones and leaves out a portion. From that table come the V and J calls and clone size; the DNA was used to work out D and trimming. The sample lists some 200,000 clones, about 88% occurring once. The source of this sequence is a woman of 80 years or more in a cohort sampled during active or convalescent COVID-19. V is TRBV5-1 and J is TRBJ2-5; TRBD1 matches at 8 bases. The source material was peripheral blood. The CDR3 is CASSFGGTGGETQYF. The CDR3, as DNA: TGCGCCAGCAGCTTCGGAGGGACAGGCGGAGAGACCCAGTACTTC.